These 5 T cell receptor beta chains were all obtained from the same sample, sequenced in a study of blood T cell repertoires in COVID-19. Profiling relied on immunoSEQ multiplex PCR, and the TCRdb table lists in-frame clones only, not all of them. Counted here are 80,000 or so clones, around 82% occurring once; the ten biggest clones make up more than 9%. Sequencing used peripheral blood. These receptors all stem from a man between 60 and 75 years old with acute or convalescent COVID-19.

In its sample, this clone was seen once. The chain has TRBV5-4 and TRBJ1-6, with TRBD1 identical over 11 bases. V was clipped by 4 bases and J by 7 bases; unmatched bases: 4. Germline V CDR1 and CDR2: SGHNT, YYREEE (reference sequence). The CDR3 runs 15 residues. This chain's CDR3 is CASSRTGGINSPLHF. The CDR3 DNA sequence: TGTGCCAGCAGCCGGACAGGGGGCATCAATTCACCCCTCCACTTT.

The chain uses TRBV4-3 and TRBJ1-2; D is unclear. CDR1 is LGHNA, CDR2 YSLEER, per germline. The CDR3 has 13 amino acids. The germline V and J ends were trimmed by 1 base and 8 bases, with 11 bases remaining between them. This chain's CDR3 is CASSQGGPSGYTF. Written as DNA, the CDR3 is TGCGCCAGCAGCCAAGGAGGTCCCTCGGGCTACACCTTC.

The rearrangement links TRBV6-5 to TRBJ1-4, with TRBD1 matching over 7 bases. Germline CDR1 is MNHEY and CDR2 is SVGAGI. With 6 bases clipped from V and 14 bases from J, the junction kept 12 bases outside the gene matches. The CDR3 loop spans 13 amino acids. The CDR3 DNA sequence: TGTGCCAGCAGATGGACAGGCTTGGCTAAGCTGTTTTTT. It translates to CASRWTGLAKLFF.

V usage is TRBV3-1 (or the pseudogene TRBV3-2) and J usage is TRBJ1-1, with 9 bases matching TRBD1. Germline V CDR1 and CDR2: LGHDT, YNNKEL (reference sequence). CDR3 length: 15 amino acids. The ends lost 2 bases at V and 4 bases at J; junction bases unmatched: 5. CDR3 loop: CASSQTGGLRTEAFF. CDR3 DNA: TGTGCCAGCAGCCAAACAGGGGGCTTACGCACTGAAGCTTTCTTT.

In its sample, this clone was seen once. The chain couples TRBV12-3 or TRBV12-4 to TRBJ2-2; D not resolved. The CDR3 loop spans 13 amino acids. Trimming stripped 6 bases from V and 5 bases from J, with 10 bases between. CDR3 DNA: TGTGCCAGCAGCTACGGTCGGACCGGGGAGCTGTTTTTT. Protein product: CASSYGRTGELFF.